Below are 31 T cell receptor beta chains sequenced from a single sample in a study of T cell changes during pregnancy in multiple sclerosis. Profiling relied on immunoSEQ multiplex PCR, and the TCRdb table lists in-frame clones only, not all of them. The sample consists of roughly 64,000 clones, around 90% of them appearing once. The sequenced sample was peripheral blood, obtained in the second trimester of pregnancy. Receptors originate from a female donor with multiple sclerosis, enrolled in a pregnancy study.

This clone was recorded only once. This chain connects TRBV5-5 to TRBJ1-5, with 8 bases lining up with TRBD1. The V gene end was trimmed by 3 bases and the J gene end by 7 bases; junction bases not matched to a gene: 12. The CDR3 runs 16 residues. Germline-derived CDR1 and CDR2 are SGHKS and YYEKEE (reference sequence). CDR3 residues: CASSWTGSGKGQPQHF. CDR3 nucleotide sequence: TGTGCCAGCAGCTGGACAGGGAGCGGGAAGGGGCAGCCCCAGCATTTT. Looking up the rest from reference TRBV5-5 and TRBJ1-5 gives the full variable domain: DAGVTQSPTHLIKTRGQQVTLRCSPISGHKSVSWYQQVLGQGPQFIFQYYEKEERGRGNFPDRFSARQFPNYSSELNVNALLLGDSALYLCASSWTGSGKGQPQHFGDGTRLSIL.

The chain links TRBV29-1 to TRBJ2-1; 8 positions agree with TRBD1. The CDR3 has 13 residues. The germline gives CDR1 SQVTM, CDR2 ANQGSEA. After removal of 6 bases from V and 6 bases from J, the junction contained 7 bases not matched to a gene. Written as DNA, the CDR3 is TGCAGCGTCGGGCGGACAGGGCCCAATGAGCAGTTCTTC. Residues: CSVGRTGPNEQFF.

DNA of the CDR3: TGTGCCAGTGGACAGGGGGTAGTAACCGGGGAGCTGTTTTTT. The encoded protein is CASGQGVVTGELFF. This chain joins TRBV10-3 and TRBJ2-2; 10 bases align to TRBD1. This CDR3 is 14 amino acids long. Losses at the gene ends were 10 bases for V and 5 bases for J; bases not matched to a gene: 7. Looked up from germline, CDR1 is ENHRY and CDR2 is SYGVKD.

This chain joins TRBV19 and TRBJ2-1, with 8 nucleotides matching TRBD2. With 6 bases clipped from V and 8 bases from J, the junction kept 9 bases outside the gene matches. The CDR3 has 14 amino acids. Germline assignment: CDR1 LNHDA and CDR2 SQIVND (reference sequence). The CDR3 DNA is TGTGCCAGTAGGAATAGCGGGATGGAGTATGAGCAGTTCTTC. Its protein is CASRNSGMEYEQFF.

The chain has TRBV27 and TRBJ1-1; TRBD1 is a possible D gene (6 bases). Germline CDR1 and CDR2: MNHEY and SMNVEV (reference sequence). Trimming pared 3 bases from V and 8 bases from J, leaving 16 bases between. The CDR3 is 14 residues long. CDR3 DNA sequence: TGTGCCAGCAGTTTGGGGGCAGGGGTTCTAGAAGCTTTCTTT. It yields the protein CASSLGAGVLEAFF.

V is TRBV30 and J is TRBJ2-3, with 11 bases matching TRBD2. The CDR3 sequence is 17 residues long. Germline V gene data show CDR1 as GTSNPN and CDR2 as SVGIG (reference sequence). Trimming at V came to 3 bases and at J to 0 bases, leaving 8 bases not matched to a gene. The CDR3 protein is CAWSRGGLAESTDTQYF. The CDR3 DNA is TGTGCCTGGAGCCGCGGGGGACTAGCGGAAAGCACAGATACGCAGTATTTT.

The genes are TRBV5-1 and TRBJ2-1; 14 bases line up with TRBD2. The CDR3 covers 20 residues. Looked up from germline, CDR1 is SGHRS and CDR2 is YFSETQ. Unmatched junction bases numbered 17, after V lost 2 bases and J lost 7 bases. In DNA, the CDR3 is TGCGCCAGCAGCTTCGGAGGACTAGCGGGAGGCCCGACCCTAAGGAATGAGCAGTTCTTC. This gives the protein CASSFGGLAGGPTLRNEQFF.

The V call is TRBV6-8, the J call TRBJ2-7, with D perhaps TRBD2 (7 bases). This CDR3 comprises 11 residues. V was trimmed by 8 bases and J by 6 bases, leaving 11 bases between them. Germline V CDR1 and CDR2: MNHGY, SAAAGT. In nucleotides, the CDR3 is TGTGCCAGCCTAGGGGGGGGCGAGCAGTACTTC. This encodes CASLGGGEQYF.

The rearrangement uses TRBV13 and TRBJ2-3, with D tentatively TRBD2 (6 bases). The CDR3 consists of 15 residues. Looked up from germline, CDR1 is PRHDT and CDR2 is FYEKMQ (reference sequence). Trimming left V 4 bases short and J 1 base short, with 12 bases between. CDR3 sequence (DNA): TGTGCCAGCAGCTCGAGGGGAGGACGCACAGATACGCAGTATTTT. This sequence encodes CASSSRGGRTDTQYF. The full variable domain, rest sourced from reference TRBV13 and TRBJ2-3, is AAGVIQSPRHLIKEKRETATLKCYPIPRHDTVYWYQQGPGQDPQFLISFYEKMQSDKGSIPDRFSAQQFSDYHSELNMSSLELGDSALYFCASSSRGGRTDTQYFGPGTRLTVL.

This rearrangement joins TRBV15 to TRBJ1-5; D is possibly TRBD1 (5 bases). Trimming stripped 3 bases from V and 0 bases from J, with 9 bases between. CDR1 is LNHNV, CDR2 YYDKDF, per germline (reference sequence). CDR3 length equals 15 residues. The CDR3 coding sequence is TGTGCCACCAGCAGCGTGGGGCATAGCAATCAGCCCCAGCATTTT. Translated: CATSSVGHSNQPQHF. The entire variable domain, with the rest obtained from reference TRBV15 and TRBJ1-5, is as follows: DAMVIQNPRYQVTQFGKPVTLSCSQTLNHNVMYWYQQKSSQAPKLLFHYYDKDFNNEADTPDNFQSRRPNTSFCFLDIRSPGLGDTAMYLCATSSVGHSNQPQHFGDGTRLSIL.

There are a few counts of this clone. The rearrangement links TRBV30 to TRBJ2-1; no firm D call. V was cut by 0 bases and J by 9 bases, with 15 bases left in between. Germline CDR1 reads GTSNPN; CDR2 reads SVGIG (reference sequence). This CDR3 spans 14 amino acids. This CDR3 is CAWSVPPAVGEQFF. The DNA of the CDR3 is TGTGCCTGGAGTGTACCCCCCGCCGTCGGTGAGCAGTTCTTC.

The V gene is TRBV27, the J gene TRBJ1-1, with 7 bases identical to TRBD1. Per germline, CDR1 MNHEY and CDR2 SMNVEV (reference sequence). The J segment lost 5 bases and the V segment lost 4 bases, leaving 4 bases of the junction unmatched. The CDR3 spans 13 residues. The CDR3 bases are TGTGCCAGCAGTTACAGGGGTGGGACTGAAGCTTTCTTT. Protein sequence: CASSYRGGTEAFF.

The rearrangement links TRBV5-1 to TRBJ1-1; 7 positions match TRBD1. V lost 2 bases, J lost 3 bases, and 1 base stayed unmatched. CDR1 is SGHRS, CDR2 YFSETQ, per germline. The CDR3 is made up of 13 amino acids. The CDR3 DNA sequence: TGCGCCAGCAGCTTTACAGGGGACACTGAAGCTTTCTTT. Translating it yields CASSFTGDTEAFF.

This chain uses TRBV14 with TRBJ1-2; no clear D gene. The CDR3 has 13 amino acids. The germline V gene encodes CDR1 SGHDN and CDR2 FVKESK. The V gene lost 4 bases and the J gene lost 5 bases, with 11 bases spanning the gap. The CDR3 nucleotides are TGTGCCAGCAGCCCGGGATTATATTATGGCTACACCTTC. This codes for CASSPGLYYGYTF.

V gene TRBV10-3 combines with J gene TRBJ1-1; 7 bases are a match to TRBD1. Germline V gene data show CDR1 as ENHRY and CDR2 as SYGVKD. The CDR3 consists of 15 residues. Trimming removed 4 bases from V and 2 bases from J; junction bases left unmatched: 7. CDR3 nucleotide sequence: TGTGCCATCAGTGGGTCGACAGGGTCTAACACTGAAGCTTTCTTT. It specifies CAISGSTGSNTEAFF.

This sequence joins TRBV6-5 and TRBJ1-2; D unclear. Between the trimmed V and J ends, which lost 6 bases and 4 bases, there was a span of 15 bases. Germline CDR1 and CDR2: MNHEY and SVGAGI. This CDR3 is 14 amino acids long. Here the CDR3 DNA reads TGTGCCAGCAGCCTGGTTTCTGGGCTCTATGGCTACACCTTC. This sequence encodes CASSLVSGLYGYTF.

The chain carries TRBV7-2 and TRBJ2-2; D not certain. CDR1 and CDR2 from the germline V gene are SGHTA and FQGNSA. V lost 4 bases and J lost 2, with 11 bases in between. There are 15 residues in the CDR3. CDR3 DNA: TGTGCCAGCAGCTCCAACGGCGGTAACACCGGGGAGCTGTTTTTT. Amino acid sequence: CASSSNGGNTGELFF.

The CDR3, as DNA: TGTGCCAGCAGCTTTCGACACCCACCAAATGAAAAACTGTTTTTT. Its protein product is CASSFRHPPNEKLFF. The chain is built from TRBV7-2 and TRBJ1-4; D not certain. The CDR3 is made up of 15 amino acids. The V end was cut by 3 bases, the J end by 5 bases, with 13 bases between. Looked up from germline, CDR1 is SGHTA and CDR2 is FQGNSA.

The rearrangement uses TRBV28 and TRBJ1-2; tentatively, D is TRBD1 (6 bases). The CDR3 has 16 residues. Germline V gene sequence: CDR1 MDHEN, CDR2 SYDVKM. V was clipped by 7 bases and J by 3 bases, with 21 bases between them. This chain's CDR3 is CASTFLMSQGYYGYTF. The CDR3, as DNA: TGTGCCAGCACCTTTCTAATGAGCCAGGGGTACTATGGCTACACCTTC.

V usage is TRBV7-3 and J usage is TRBJ2-1; 8 nucleotides match TRBD2. This CDR3 contains 15 residues. J lost 1 base, V lost 5 bases, and 4 bases had no gene match. Germline V lookup: CDR1 SGHTA, CDR2 FQGTGA. The CDR3 bases are TGTGCCAGCAGCCAACTAGCGGCGTCCTACAATGAGCAGTTCTTC. Translated, it gives CASSQLAASYNEQFF. The whole variable domain, filled in from reference TRBV7-3 and TRBJ2-1, reads GAGVSQTPSNKVTEKGKYVELRCDPISGHTALYWYRQSLGQGPEFLIYFQGTGAADDSGLPNDRFFAVRPEGSVSTLKIQRTERGDSAVYLCASSQLAASYNEQFFGPGTRLTVL.

The chain has TRBV2 and TRBJ1-5; D remains ambiguous. CDR3 size: 14 residues. Trimming cost V 2 bases and J 3 bases, with 8 bases left between them. CDR1 is SNHLY and CDR2 is FYNNEI in the germline V gene. CDR3 residues: CASSERRSNQPQHF. The CDR3 nucleotides read TGTGCCAGCAGTGAACGGAGATCCAATCAGCCCCAGCATTTT.

The chain carries TRBV19 and TRBJ2-5, with a possible D match to TRBD1 (6 bases). Germline values: CDR1 LNHDA, CDR2 SQIVND (reference sequence). This CDR3 spans 15 amino acids. V was trimmed by 2 bases and J by 1 base, leaving 11 bases between them. The DNA for the CDR3 is TGTGCCAGTAGTATAACGGCCAGGGGCCAAGAGACCCAGTACTTC. Its protein product is CASSITARGQETQYF.

In nucleotides, the CDR3 is TGTGCCAGCAGTTTTTCGTCCGGGGTTAGGCGGCAGTACTTC. This translates into CASSFSSGVRRQYF. The chain uses TRBV28 and TRBJ2-7; D possibly corresponds to TRBD2 (5 bases). With 3 bases removed from V and 9 bases from J, the gap between germline ends came to 18 bases. Germline V gene lookup returns CDR1 MDHEN and CDR2 SYDVKM. The CDR3 consists of 14 residues.

The rearrangement joins TRBV27 to TRBJ2-2; 8 bases agree with TRBD1. Germline loops: CDR1 MNHEY, CDR2 SMNVEV (reference sequence). V lost 7 bases, J lost 8 bases, and 9 bases stayed unmatched. The CDR3 runs to 14 residues. Here the CDR3 reads CASTRTGTPGELFF. CDR3 DNA sequence: TGTGCCAGCACCAGGACAGGGACGCCGGGGGAGCTGTTTTTT.

CDR3 sequence (DNA): TGTGCCAGCAGTTCCCAGGGGGAAAGCACTGAAGCTTTCTTT. Its translation: CASSSQGESTEAFF. The chain carries TRBV6-6 and TRBJ1-1, with TRBD1 identical over 7 bases. After removal of 4 bases from V and 4 bases from J, the junction contained 6 bases not matched to a gene. The CDR3 is made up of 14 amino acids. CDR1 is MNHNY, CDR2 SVGAGI, per germline (reference sequence).

This chain uses TRBV6-1 with TRBJ1-1; D remains unclear. Per the germline V gene, CDR1 is MNHNS and CDR2 is SASEGT. This CDR3 region has 13 residues. The V end was cut by 1 base, the J end by 8 bases, with 11 bases between. CDR3 in DNA: TGTGCCAGCAGTGAAGGATTTCAGGCCGAAGCTTTCTTT. Translation: CASSEGFQAEAFF.

V is TRBV7-2 and J is TRBJ1-2, with 7 positions matching TRBD1. Germline values: CDR1 SGHTA, CDR2 FQGNSA. The CDR3 runs 15 residues. V lost 1 base, J lost 8 bases, and 10 bases stayed unmatched. CDR3 nucleotides: TGTGCCAGCAGCTTAGACGACAGGGTATTCGGCGGCTACACCTTC. Protein: CASSLDDRVFGGYTF.

This sequence joins TRBV13 and TRBJ2-2, with TRBD2 as a possible D gene (6 bases). The ends were cut back, 7 bases at V and 4 bases at J, with 13 bases in the middle. CDR1 is PRHDT, CDR2 FYEKMQ, per germline (reference sequence). This CDR3 is built from 14 residues. CDR3 DNA: TGTGCCAGCACCCCTAGGGGAGGCACCGGGGAGCTGTTTTTT. Translating gives CASTPRGGTGELFF.

The rearrangement joins TRBV7-6 to TRBJ2-1, with TRBD2 identical over 7 bases. From germline, CDR1 is SGHVS and CDR2 FNYEAQ. The J segment lost 0 bases and the V segment lost 0 bases, leaving 8 bases of the junction unmatched. The length of the CDR3 is 18 residues. CDR3 protein: CASSLAPAGLSSYNEQFF. The CDR3 DNA reads as TGTGCCAGCAGCTTAGCGCCAGCGGGGTTGAGCTCCTACAATGAGCAGTTCTTC.

V and J are TRBV7-2 and TRBJ2-1; possibly TRBD1 for D (5 bases). V was cut by 1 base and J by 12 bases, with 16 bases left in between. The CDR3 has 14 amino acids. In germline, CDR1 is SGHTA, CDR2 FQGNSA. The CDR3 coding sequence is TGTGCCAGCAGCTTAGAGGCAGGGCCCTTGGGGCAGTTCTTC. The encoded protein is CASSLEAGPLGQFF.

This rearrangement joins TRBV2 to TRBJ2-3; 9 positions agree with TRBD1. This CDR3 is built from 14 residues. The trim removed 4 bases at V and 5 bases at J, leaving 4 bases unmatched. CDR1 is SNHLY and CDR2 is FYNNEI in the germline V gene. CDR3 DNA sequence: TGTGCCAGCAGTGCGGACAGGGGTGTAGATACGCAGTATTTT. This encodes CASSADRGVDTQYF.